Each of the 24 T cell receptor beta chains below was sequenced from the same sample in a study of OX40 agonist ivuxolimab in advanced cancers. Generated by immunoSEQ multiplex PCR, the TCRdb table keeps only in-frame clones and is missing some. The sample lists roughly 80,000 clones, roughly 85% seen once, with over 0.7% in the top ten. The sample consisted of CD4+ or CD8+ T cells sorted from blood, taken in a trial of the OX40 agonist ivuxolimab. The receptors were sampled from an adult with an advanced solid tumor such as melanoma, head and neck, liver or kidney cancer.

The chain links TRBV4-3 to TRBJ2-2; tentatively, D is TRBD2 (6 bases). Trimming left V 3 bases short and J 0 bases short, with 17 bases between. Germline CDR1 reads LGHNA; CDR2 reads YSLEER. CDR3 size: 18 residues. The CDR3 loop reads CASSQEGPGRTNTGELFF. The CDR3 nucleotides are TGCGCCAGCAGCCAGGAGGGTCCTGGCCGAACGAACACCGGGGAGCTGTTTTTT.

This clone was seen more than once but under ten times. The V and J genes are TRBV12-5 and TRBJ2-5, with TRBD2 identical over 7 bases. Looked up from germline, CDR1 is LGHNT and CDR2 is FRNRAP. V was pared by 2 bases and J by 5 bases, with 5 bases of the junction left unmatched. The CDR3 is 14 amino acids. The CDR3 DNA follows: TGTGCTAGTGGTTTGAGGGAGGGAGGCGAGACCCAGTACTTC. Amino acid sequence: CASGLREGGETQYF. Full variable domain (outside the CDR3, taken from reference TRBV12-5 and TRBJ2-5): DARVTQTPRHKVTEMGQEVTMRCQPILGHNTVFWYRQTMMQGLELLAYFRNRAPLDDSGMPKDRFSAEMPDATLATLKIQPSEPRDSAVYFCASGLREGGETQYFGPGTRLLVL.

This rearrangement joins TRBV5-1 to TRBJ2-2; the D gene is possibly TRBD1 (5 bases). The CDR3 extends over 14 amino acids. Germline V gene sequence: CDR1 SGHRS, CDR2 YFSETQ. The V gene lost 4 bases and the J gene lost 1 base, with 8 bases spanning the gap. The CDR3 DNA reads TGCGCCAGCAGCGCTCAGGGGAACACCGGGGAGCTGTTTTTT. Its protein product is CASSAQGNTGELFF.

This chain connects TRBV4-3 to TRBJ1-5, with D hard to call. Germline CDR1 reads LGHNA; CDR2 reads YSLEER. With 0 bases removed from V and 4 bases from J, the gap between germline ends came to 10 bases. The CDR3 loop spans 15 amino acids. The DNA for the CDR3 is TGCGCCAGCAGCCAAGAGGCAACGCCTAATCAGCCCCAGCATTTT. This encodes CASSQEATPNQPQHF.

V usage is TRBV7-8 and J usage is TRBJ1-2; perhaps TRBD1 as D (5 bases). The CDR3 covers 15 residues. Germline assignment: CDR1 SGHVS and CDR2 FQNEAQ. V lost 6 bases and J 13 bases, leaving 27 bases between the germline ends. CDR3 in DNA: TGTGCCAGCAGGTTGGGGCCGGGGATTTTGAGGGAAAGCACCTTC. Its translation is CASRLGPGILRESTF.

This chain links TRBV2 with TRBJ2-1; 10 bases fit TRBD2. Germline CDR1 is SNHLY and CDR2 is FYNNEI. The V gene end was trimmed by 6 bases and the J gene end by 3 bases; junction bases not matched to a gene: 5. The CDR3 runs 15 residues. This chain's CDR3 is CASRGVAGGYNEQFF. CDR3 in DNA: TGTGCCAGCAGGGGTGTAGCGGGGGGCTACAATGAGCAGTTCTTC.

This chain links TRBV5-1 with TRBJ2-1; 15 bases are a match to TRBD2. The CDR3 extends over 18 amino acids. V lost 4 bases, J lost 4 bases, and 9 bases stayed unmatched. Germline CDR1 and CDR2: SGHRS and YFSETQ. CDR3 coding DNA: TGCGCCAGCAGCCCGGGACTAGCGGGGGGATCCCGATACAATGAGCAGTTCTTC. Amino acid sequence: CASSPGLAGGSRYNEQFF.

The chain employs TRBV11-2 and TRBJ1-3, with a weak D call TRBD1 (6 bases). CDR1 SGHAT and CDR2 FQNNGV come from the germline V gene. There are 14 residues in the CDR3. Trimming took 5 bases from V and 4 from J, leaving 12 bases between them. The CDR3 bases are TGTGCCAGCAGCCCAGGGGCGGGAGGAAACACCATATATTTT. The encoded protein is CASSPGAGGNTIYF.

The chain links TRBV12-5 to TRBJ1-2; D may be TRBD1 (5 bases). The germline gives CDR1 LGHNT, CDR2 FRNRAP. This CDR3 has 16 residues. The V end lost 0 bases, the J end lost 7 bases, and 18 bases lay between the germline ends. The CDR3 is CASGLVPGTFGGGYTF. The CDR3 DNA follows: TGTGCTAGTGGTTTGGTTCCCGGGACTTTTGGGGGTGGCTACACCTTC.

The rearrangement uses TRBV7-9 and TRBJ2-1; 11 nucleotides agree with TRBD2. V was pared by 4 bases and J by 3 bases, with 2 bases of the junction left unmatched. CDR1 is SEHNR, CDR2 FQNEAQ, per germline (reference sequence). The CDR3 sequence is 15 residues long. CDR3 sequence (DNA): TGTGCCAGCAGCTCTAGCGGGGGGCTCTACAATGAGCAGTTCTTC. Translated: CASSSSGGLYNEQFF.

The V gene is TRBV6-5, the J gene TRBJ1-1; D is undetermined. The CDR3 length is 13 residues. CDR1 is MNHEY, CDR2 SVGAGI, per germline. V lost 2 bases, J lost 7 bases, and 11 bases lay in between. CDR3 protein: CASSYDGQLEAFF. CDR3 DNA: TGTGCCAGCAGTTACGATGGGCAGCTTGAAGCTTTCTTT.

The V call is TRBV10-1, the J call TRBJ2-5; a weak D match, TRBD1 (6 bases). This CDR3 has 12 amino acids. Germline-derived CDR1 and CDR2 are WNHNN and SYGVQD (reference sequence). Trimming stripped 9 bases from V and 1 base from J, with 9 bases between. CDR3 sequence (DNA): TGCGCCAGGATGGACAGCCAAGAGACCCAGTACTTC. Amino acids: CARMDSQETQYF.

This clone was counted between two and nine times. J is TRBJ2-1 and V is TRBV5-1; a weak D match, TRBD1 (5 bases). Germline values: CDR1 SGHRS, CDR2 YFSETQ. This CDR3 comprises 14 residues. V was clipped by 4 bases and J by 6 bases, with 14 bases between them. CDR3: CASSPVGATNEQFF. For the CDR3, the DNA is TGCGCCAGCAGCCCCGTAGGGGCTACCAATGAGCAGTTCTTC.

J is TRBJ1-2 and V is TRBV2; D unclear. The length of the CDR3 is 14 residues. Germline-derived CDR1 and CDR2 are SNHLY and FYNNEI. V dropped 8 bases and J dropped 2 bases, with 15 bases sitting between them. CDR3 bases: TGTGCCAGCGCTGCGGGCAATTTAAACTATGGCTACACCTTC. Protein sequence: CASAAGNLNYGYTF.

The V and J genes are TRBV2 and TRBJ2-4; 7 positions agree with TRBD2. The germline gives CDR1 SNHLY, CDR2 FYNNEI. The CDR3 runs 19 residues. V shed 6 bases, J shed 0 bases, and the junction held 17 bases outside the gene matches. CDR3 in DNA: TGTGCCAGCAGATCGTCCGCGGGGGTCCGGACCCTAGCCAAAAACATTCAGTACTTC. This translates into CASRSSAGVRTLAKNIQYF. The full variable domain, with the rest looked up from reference TRBV2 and TRBJ2-4, is EPEVTQTPSHQVTQMGQEVILRCVPISNHLYFYWYRQILGQKVEFLVSFYNNEISEKSEIFDDQFSVERPDGSNFTLKIRSTKLEDSAMYFCASRSSAGVRTLAKNIQYFGAGTRLSVL.

This clone was picked up many times. The CDR3 DNA reads as TGTGCCAGCAATTCCCCCGGGACCGGGTACAATGAGCAGTTCTTC. Translating it yields CASNSPGTGYNEQFF. The rearrangement links TRBV6-6 to TRBJ2-1; the D call may be TRBD1 or TRBD2 (5 bases each). V lost 7 bases and J lost 4, with 17 bases in between. Germline V lookup: CDR1 MNHNY, CDR2 SVGAGI (reference sequence). This CDR3 is 15 amino acids long.

The V call is TRBV2, the J call TRBJ1-2; 7 nucleotides line up with TRBD1. The length of the CDR3 is 14 residues. Germline CDR1 is SNHLY and CDR2 is FYNNEI. V shed 6 bases, J shed 6 bases, and the junction held 10 bases outside the gene matches. CDR3 loop: CASRMTGYLDGYTF. In DNA form, the CDR3 reads TGTGCCAGCAGAATGACAGGGTACCTCGATGGCTACACCTTC.

The chain carries TRBV14 and TRBJ2-1, with D possibly being TRBD1 (5 bases). Trimming shortened V by 4 bases and J by 3 bases, and 10 bases separated the two germline ends. The germline V gene encodes CDR1 SGHDN and CDR2 FVKESK. The CDR3 is made up of 14 amino acids. The CDR3 spells CASSLLDNYNEQFF. CDR3 bases: TGTGCCAGCAGCCTACTGGACAACTACAATGAGCAGTTCTTC.

This rearrangement joins TRBV5-4 to TRBJ1-1, with no clear D. Germline V lookup: CDR1 SGHNT, CDR2 YYREEE (reference sequence). This CDR3 has 11 residues. V was shortened by 4 bases and J by 2 bases, with 3 bases between the two germline ends. This CDR3 is CASSENTEAFF. The CDR3 DNA reads TGTGCCAGCAGCGAAAACACTGAAGCTTTCTTT.

The chain has TRBV6-9 and TRBJ1-2, with 7 bases that match TRBD1. J lost 8 bases, V lost 6 bases, and 6 bases had no gene match. CDR1 and CDR2 (germline): MNHGY, SVAAGI. The CDR3 is 12 amino acids. The CDR3 DNA reads as TGTGCCAGCAGAGACAGGGCTGGCGGCTACACCTTC. Translating gives CASRDRAGGYTF.

The rearrangement joins TRBV5-1 to TRBJ2-5; 7 positions match TRBD2. The CDR3 runs to 14 residues. J was trimmed by 2 bases and V by 0 bases; bases with no gene match: 1. From germline, CDR1 is SGHRS and CDR2 YFSETQ. CDR3 coding DNA: TGCGCCAGCAGCTTGGCCGGGGGGCAAGAGACCCAGTACTTC. This gives the protein CASSLAGGQETQYF.

This clone was found a few times. The CDR3 spells CASSRTGGSQPQHF. Written as DNA, the CDR3 is TGTGCCAGCAGCCGGACAGGGGGGAGTCAGCCCCAGCATTTT. The rearrangement joins TRBV7-9 to TRBJ1-5; 10 bases match TRBD1. Germline loops: CDR1 SEHNR, CDR2 FQNEAQ (reference sequence). With V trimmed by 5 bases and J by 6 bases, 4 bases remained unmatched. The CDR3 totals 14 residues.

The chain has TRBV5-1 and TRBJ2-5, with D unresolved. The germline V and J ends were trimmed by 0 bases and 5 bases, with 11 bases remaining between them. The CDR3 is 14 residues long. Germline V gene lookup returns CDR1 SGHRS and CDR2 YFSETQ. The CDR3 bases are TGCGCCAGCAGCTTGGAGAGCCTGACGGAGACCCAGTACTTC. Protein: CASSLESLTETQYF.

The chain joins TRBV27 to TRBJ1-5; D may be TRBD1 (6 bases). V lost 4 bases and J 5 bases, leaving 12 bases between the germline ends. Germline V gene sequence: CDR1 MNHEY, CDR2 SMNVEV (reference sequence). This CDR3 has 14 residues. This CDR3 reads CASSSQGVHQPQHF. DNA of the CDR3: TGTGCCAGCAGTTCACAGGGAGTCCATCAGCCCCAGCATTTT.